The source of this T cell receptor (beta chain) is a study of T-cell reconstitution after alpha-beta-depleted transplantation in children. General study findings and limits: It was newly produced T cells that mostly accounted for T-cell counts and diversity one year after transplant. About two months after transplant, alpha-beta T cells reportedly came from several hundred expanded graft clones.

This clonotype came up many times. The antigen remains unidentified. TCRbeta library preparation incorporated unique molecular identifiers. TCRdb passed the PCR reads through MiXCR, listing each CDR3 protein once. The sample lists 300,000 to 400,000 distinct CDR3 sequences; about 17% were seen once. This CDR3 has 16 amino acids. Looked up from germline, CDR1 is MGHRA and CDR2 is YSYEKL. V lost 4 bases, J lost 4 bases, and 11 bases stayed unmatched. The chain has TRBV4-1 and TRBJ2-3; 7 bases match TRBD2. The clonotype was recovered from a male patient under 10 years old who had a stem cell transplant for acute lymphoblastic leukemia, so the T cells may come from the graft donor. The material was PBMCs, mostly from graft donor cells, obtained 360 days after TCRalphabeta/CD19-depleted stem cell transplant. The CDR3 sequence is CASSLAGRTFADTQYF. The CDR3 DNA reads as TGCGCCAGCAGCCTCGCCGGGAGGACCTTCGCAGATACGCAGTATTTT.